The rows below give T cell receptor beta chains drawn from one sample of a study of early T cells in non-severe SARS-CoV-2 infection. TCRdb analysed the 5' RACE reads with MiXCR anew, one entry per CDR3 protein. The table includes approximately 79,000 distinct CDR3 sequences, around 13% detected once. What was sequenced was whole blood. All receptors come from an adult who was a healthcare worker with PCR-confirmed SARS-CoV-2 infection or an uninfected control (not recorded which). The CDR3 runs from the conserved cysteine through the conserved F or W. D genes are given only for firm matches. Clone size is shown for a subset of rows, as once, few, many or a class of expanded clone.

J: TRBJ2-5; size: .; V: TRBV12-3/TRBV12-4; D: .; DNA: TGTGCCAGCAGTTACGATAGCCCCAGCCAAGAGACCCAGTACTTC; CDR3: CASSYDSPSQETQYF
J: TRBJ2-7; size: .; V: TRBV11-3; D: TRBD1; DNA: TGTGCCAGCAGCGCCCGGGACAGGGGTCCCTACGAGCAGTACTTC; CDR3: CASSARDRGPYEQYF
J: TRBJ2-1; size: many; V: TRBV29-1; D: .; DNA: TGCAGCGTCCCTCTAGTGGGCTCCTACAATGAGCAGTTCTTC; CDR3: CSVPLVGSYNEQFF
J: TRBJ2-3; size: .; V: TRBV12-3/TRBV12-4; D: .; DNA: TGTGCCAGCAGGAGCACAGATACGCAGTATTTT; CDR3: CASRSTDTQYF
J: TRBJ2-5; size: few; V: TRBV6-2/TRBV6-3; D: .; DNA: TGTGCCAGCAGTTACTTCTTCAACAGGTTTCAAGAGACCCAGTACTTC; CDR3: CASSYFFNRFQETQYF
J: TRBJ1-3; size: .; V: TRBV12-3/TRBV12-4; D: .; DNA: TGTGCCAGCAGTACAGGTAGCTCTGGAAACACCATATATTTT; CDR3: CASSTGSSGNTIYF
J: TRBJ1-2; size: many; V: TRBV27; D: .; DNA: TGTGCCAGCAGTCCGAGCCCCCATTTTAACTATGGCTACACCTTC; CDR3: CASSPSPHFNYGYTF
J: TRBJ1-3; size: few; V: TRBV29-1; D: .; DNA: TGCAGCGTAGCCTCCGGTGACACCATATATTTT; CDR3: CSVASGDTIYF
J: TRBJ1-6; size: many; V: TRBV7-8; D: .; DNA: TGTGCCAGCAGCGTGGGTGGAAATAATTCACCCCTCCACTTT; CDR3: CASSVGGNNSPLHF
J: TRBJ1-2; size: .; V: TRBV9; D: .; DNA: TGTGCCAGCAGCGCTAAGACAGACTATGGCTACACCTTC; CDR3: CASSAKTDYGYTF
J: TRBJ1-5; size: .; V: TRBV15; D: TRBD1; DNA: TGTGCCACCACCCTAGACAGGGGCGGCCAGCCCCAGCATTTT; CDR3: CATTLDRGGQPQHF
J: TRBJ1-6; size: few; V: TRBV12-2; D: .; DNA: TGTGCAAGTCGCTTCAGTGAGGGAGACCCCTATTCACCCCTCCACTTT; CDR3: CASRFSEGDPYSPLHF
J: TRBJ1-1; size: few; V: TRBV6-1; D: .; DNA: TGTGCCAGCAGTGAGTGGGGGGCTGAAGCTTTCTTT; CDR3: CASSEWGAEAFF
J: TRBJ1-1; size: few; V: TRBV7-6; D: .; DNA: TGTGCCAGCAGCCCCAACCCTGGGGGAGTCGGTAACACTGAAGCTTTCTTT; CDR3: CASSPNPGGVGNTEAFF
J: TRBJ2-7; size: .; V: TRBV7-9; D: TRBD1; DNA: TGTGCCAGCAGCTTACCGGGACAGTCCAAATCCTACGAGCAGTACTTC; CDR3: CASSLPGQSKSYEQYF
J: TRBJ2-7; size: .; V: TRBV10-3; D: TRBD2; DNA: TGTGCCATCAGTTCGGGACTAGCGGGGGAGCAGTACTTC; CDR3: CAISSGLAGEQYF
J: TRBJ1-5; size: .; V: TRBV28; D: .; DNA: TGTGCCAGCAGTTTATCAGGGTTAGGAAATCAGCCCCAGCATTTT; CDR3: CASSLSGLGNQPQHF
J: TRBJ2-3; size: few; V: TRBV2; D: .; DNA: TGTGCCAGCAGGAATAGCGGCGGCACAGATACGCAGTATTTT; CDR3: CASRNSGGTDTQYF
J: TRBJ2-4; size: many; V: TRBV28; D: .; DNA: TGTGCCAGCAGCGGAGCGGGCAACCTAGCCAAAAACATTCAGTACTTC; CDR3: CASSGAGNLAKNIQYF
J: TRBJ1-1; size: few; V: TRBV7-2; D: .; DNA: TGTGCCAGCAGCTTAGCGGCAGGGCTGAACACTGAAGCTTTCTTT; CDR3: CASSLAAGLNTEAFF
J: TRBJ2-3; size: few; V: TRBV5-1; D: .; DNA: TGCGCCAGCAGCTTGATTTGGCTGGGACAAGATACGCAGTATTTT; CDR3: CASSLIWLGQDTQYF
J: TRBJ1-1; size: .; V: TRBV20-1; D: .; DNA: TGCAGTGCCAGGGCTTTACAGATGAACACTGAAGCTTTCTTT; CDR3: CSARALQMNTEAFF
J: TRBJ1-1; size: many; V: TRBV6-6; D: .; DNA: TGTGCCAGCAGTTACCCCATGAACACTGAAGCTTTCTTT; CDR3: CASSYPMNTEAFF
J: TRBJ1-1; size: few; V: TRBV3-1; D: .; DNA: TGTGCCAGCAGCCAAGATCGGATGGGGAACACTGAAGCTTTCTTT; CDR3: CASSQDRMGNTEAFF
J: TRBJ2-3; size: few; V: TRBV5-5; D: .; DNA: TGTGCCAGCAGCAATCCAAGGGGAGATACGCAGTATTTT; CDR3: CASSNPRGDTQYF
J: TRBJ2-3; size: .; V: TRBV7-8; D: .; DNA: TGTGCCAGCAGCTTAGAGGGTGACGGCACAGATACGCAGTATTTT; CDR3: CASSLEGDGTDTQYF
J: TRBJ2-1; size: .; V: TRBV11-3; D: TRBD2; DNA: TGTGCCAGCAGCTTAGGGACTAGCGGGGGGGCAGGTGAGCAGTTCTTC; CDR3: CASSLGTSGGAGEQFF